This record concerns one T cell receptor (beta chain) sequence. What it recognizes is unknown. Since no conserved phenylalanine or tryptophan closes the CDR3, a read error is the likely cause. Primers included in the PCR were 60 Vbeta and 13 Jbeta primers. Sequenced by immunoSEQ multiplex PCR; TCRdb stores in-frame clones only, minus some. The sample holds approximately 70,000 clones; about 74% are singletons and the top ten take roughly 11%. This sample was taken from a study of cytomegalovirus exposure and HLA in healthy donors. Study-wide points: Fewer than 20,000 TCR beta sequences were associated with HLA alleles at 0.05 false discovery rate in a later analysis. Cytomegalovirus association was listed for about 170 TCR beta chains.

Input material: PBMCs. This receptor was taken from a woman aged 55-70 years in good health and CMV-seropositive.

This chain's CDR3 is CASGEGQAFTGELFV. In nucleotides, the CDR3 is TGTGCTAGTGGTGAGGGACAGGCGTTCACCGGGGAGCTGTTTGTT. The J gene is TRBJ2-2, the V gene TRBV12-5; 8 nucleotides agree with TRBD1. Trimming at V came to 5 bases and at J to 4 bases, leaving 6 bases not matched to a gene. This CDR3 region has 15 residues. CDR1 is LGHNT, CDR2 FRNRAP, per germline.